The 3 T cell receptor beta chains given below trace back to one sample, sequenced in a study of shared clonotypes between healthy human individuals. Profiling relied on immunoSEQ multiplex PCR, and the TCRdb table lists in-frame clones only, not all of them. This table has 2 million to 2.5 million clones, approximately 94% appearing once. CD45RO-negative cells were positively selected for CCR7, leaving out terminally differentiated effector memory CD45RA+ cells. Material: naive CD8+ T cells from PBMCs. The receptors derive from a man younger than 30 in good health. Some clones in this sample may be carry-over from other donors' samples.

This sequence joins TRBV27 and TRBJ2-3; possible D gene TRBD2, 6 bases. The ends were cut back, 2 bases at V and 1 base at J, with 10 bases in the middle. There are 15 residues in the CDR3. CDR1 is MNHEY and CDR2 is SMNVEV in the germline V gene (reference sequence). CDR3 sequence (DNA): TGTGCCAGCAGTTTAGTAGGAGGGGGCACAGATACGCAGTATTTT. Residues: CASSLVGGGTDTQYF.

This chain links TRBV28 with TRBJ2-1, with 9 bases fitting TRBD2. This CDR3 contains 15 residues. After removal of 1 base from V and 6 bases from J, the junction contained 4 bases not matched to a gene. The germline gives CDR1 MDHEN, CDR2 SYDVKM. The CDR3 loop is CASSLFGTSLNEQFF. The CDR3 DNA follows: TGTGCCAGCAGTTTATTTGGGACTAGCCTCAATGAGCAGTTCTTC.

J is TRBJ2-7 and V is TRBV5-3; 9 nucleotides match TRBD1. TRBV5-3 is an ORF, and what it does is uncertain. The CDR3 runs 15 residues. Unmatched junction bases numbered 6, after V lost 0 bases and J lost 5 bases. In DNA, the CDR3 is TGTGCCAGAAGCTTGGCCGGGACAGGGTGCGACGAGCAGTACTTC. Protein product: CARSLAGTGCDEQYF.